These 5 T cell receptor beta chains came from one sample sequenced in a study of post-analysis software for immune sequencing data. Whole-study findings and limits: The five TRBV segments detected at higher frequency in patients than in controls included TRBV5-6, TRBV5-1 and TRBV20-1.

Included in the TCR beta cDNA libraries were unique molecular identifiers. TCRdb redid the calling of the PCR reads with MiXCR, one entry per CDR3 protein. The table lists around 200,000 distinct CDR3 sequences, over 25% of them singletons. The antigens of these receptors remain unknown. Sequenced: blood. These receptors came from a girl between 2 and 17 years old with multiple sclerosis.

The gene calls are TRBV6-2 or TRBV6-3 and TRBJ2-4, with D maybe TRBD2 (6 bases). The DNA matches TRBJ2-5 better at its end, which makes the J call doubtful. Germline V gene data show CDR1 as MNHEY and CDR2 as SVGEGT. The CDR3 covers 15 residues. CDR3 nucleotides: TGTGCCAGCAGACCACTAGCTTCCCTTCAAGAGACCCAGTACTTC. The encoded protein is CASRPLASLQETQYF.

V gene TRBV12-3 or TRBV12-4 combines with J gene TRBJ2-3; no clear D. The V gene lost 6 bases and the J gene lost 4 bases, with 8 bases spanning the gap. CDR3 length equals 12 residues. CDR3 sequence reads: CASREIPDTQYF. The DNA of the CDR3 is TGTGCCAGCAGGGAGATCCCAGATACGCAGTATTTT.

Note on this clonotype: At one end, the junction sequence differs from germline, possibly due to a read error. J is TRBJ2-5 and V is TRBV28; no clear D. The J call may not be correct, given that the DNA end is closer to TRBJ2-7. This CDR3 is built from 10 residues. CDR1 and CDR2 (germline): MDHEN, SYDVKM. Written as DNA, the CDR3 is TGTGCCTGCAGTAAATACGAGCAGTACTTC. This codes for CACSKYEQYF.

The chain is built from TRBV6-5 and TRBJ1-4; D possibly corresponds to TRBD1 (5 bases). V was trimmed by 0 bases and J by 4 bases, leaving 9 bases between them. CDR3 size: 15 residues. The germline gives CDR1 MNHEY, CDR2 SVGAGI. This CDR3 reads CASSYSWQGNEKLFF. CDR3 bases: TGTGCCAGCAGTTACTCATGGCAGGGTAATGAAAAACTGTTTTTT.

There are a few counts of this clonotype. J is TRBJ2-7 and V is TRBV28; D may be TRBD1 or TRBD2 (6 bases each). Trimming shortened V by 5 bases and J by 0 bases, and 11 bases separated the two germline ends. CDR1 is MDHEN, CDR2 SYDVKM, per germline. This CDR3 region has 14 residues. The DNA of the CDR3 is TGTGCCAGCAGTCTTGGGGGGCGCTCCTACGAGCAGTACTTC. This gives the protein CASSLGGRSYEQYF. The full variable domain, its missing parts supplied by reference TRBV28 and TRBJ2-7, is DVKVTQSSRYLVKRTGEKVFLECVQDMDHENMFWYRQDPGLGLRLIYFSYDVKMKEKGDIPEGYSVSREKKERFSLILESASTNQTSMYLCASSLGGRSYEQYFGPGTRLTVT.